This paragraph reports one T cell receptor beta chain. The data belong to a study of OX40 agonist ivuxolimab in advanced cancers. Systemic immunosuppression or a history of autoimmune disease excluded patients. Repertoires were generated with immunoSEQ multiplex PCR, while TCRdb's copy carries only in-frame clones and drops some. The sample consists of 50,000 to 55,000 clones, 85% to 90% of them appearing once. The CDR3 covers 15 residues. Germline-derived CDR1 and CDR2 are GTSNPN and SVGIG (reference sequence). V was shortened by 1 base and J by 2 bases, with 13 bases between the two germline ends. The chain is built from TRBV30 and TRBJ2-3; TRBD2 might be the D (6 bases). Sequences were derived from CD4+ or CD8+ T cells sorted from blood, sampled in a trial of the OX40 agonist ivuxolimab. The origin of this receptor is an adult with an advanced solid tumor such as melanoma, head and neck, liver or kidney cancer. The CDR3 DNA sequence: TGTGCCTGGAGTGGTTTGGGGGGAGCCACAGATACGCAGTATTTT. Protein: CAWSGLGGATDTQYF.